This T cell receptor (beta chain) was captured by sequencing in a study of T cells in tuberculosis. For the study at large: In South Africa, adults with active tuberculosis were compared with IGRA-negative and latently infected IGRA-positive adolescents.

Study-level results: Smaller distances to GMM-specific TCRs suggested their expansion in active tuberculosis.

The CDR3 runs to 15 residues. Germline V lookup: CDR1 SGDLS, CDR2 YYNGEE. V lost 4 bases, J lost 3 bases, and 4 bases stayed unmatched. Method: immunoSEQ multiplex PCR; TCRdb's copy keeps in-frame clones and lacks some. The table has 24,000 or so clones, 95% to 96% seen once. Remarks on this clone: The antigen remains undetermined.

The sample taken for sequencing was PBMCs. This receptor was obtained from a donor aged 5-35 years with latent tuberculosis or without tuberculosis infection. This sequence joins TRBV9 and TRBJ2-1, with 10 bases fitting TRBD2. This CDR3 reads CASSTLAGGYNEQFF. In nucleotides, the CDR3 is TGTGCCAGCAGCACATTAGCGGGGGGCTACAATGAGCAGTTCTTC.